This TCR beta chain was sequenced in a study of beta chain features in type 1 diabetes. General study findings and limits: Moderately but significantly shorter TCRB CDR3s were found in Type 1 diabetes patients in all four CD4+ subsets. Across patients, naive, central memory and Treg TCRB repertoires exhibited apparently greater similarity than was observed across healthy donors.

Expressed TCRB transcripts were sequenced after all isolated RNA was converted to cDNA. The data were produced by immunoSEQ multiplex PCR, yet TCRdb's version contains in-frame clones alone and is incomplete. Among 550,000 to 850,000 clones listed, around an eighth were seen once. Concerning this clone: The antigen is not known.

Sequencing input: naive CD4+ T cells from blood. This clonotype was sampled from a man aged 18 to 30 with type 1 diabetes.

Here the CDR3 reads CASSERVGAYGYTF. The CDR3 bases are TGTGCCAGCAGTGAAAGGGTAGGAGCCTATGGCTACACCTTC. The chain is built from TRBV2 and TRBJ1-2; no clear D gene. Trimming pared 2 bases from V and 4 bases from J, leaving 11 bases between. This CDR3 is built from 14 residues. Germline loops: CDR1 SNHLY, CDR2 FYNNEI.